The following is a T cell receptor (beta chain) sequence with its context. This sample includes further DNA sequences coding for the same CDR3. Sequencing was at deep level. Sorted-subset replicate PCRs used 200 ng DNA, about 30,000 T cell genomes. Sequenced by immunoSEQ multiplex PCR; TCRdb stores in-frame clones only, minus some. The data hold millions of clones, with roughly nine tenths observed a single time. V was cut by 4 bases and J by 0 bases, with 7 bases left in between. The CDR3 totals 13 residues. Per the germline V gene, CDR1 is SGHRS and CDR2 is YFSETQ. The sample comes from a study of shared clonotypes between healthy human individuals.

The sequenced material came from naive CD4+ T cells sorted from blood. Subset denoted: CD45RA+ positively selected. The gene calls are TRBV5-1 and TRBJ2-5, with TRBD2 as a possible D gene (6 bases). This TCR derives from a young man in good health. The CDR3 DNA is TGCGCCAGCAGCAGGGACTACCAAGAGACCCAGTACTTC. As protein: CASSRDYQETQYF.